The entry below gives a single TCR beta chain sequence along with its context. The data are from a study of blood T cell repertoires in COVID-19. Study at large: In each case, the material was cDNA or gDNA derived from T cells, B-cell-depleted T cells, or PBMCs.

As processed by the authors: Using reference gene primer amplification, nucleated cell counts were estimated. Measured with immunoSEQ multiplex PCR; TCRdb has only the in-frame clones, and not every one. The V and J calls and clone size come from that table; D and trimming were worked out from the DNA. The repertoire holds a few hundred thousand clones, with over 80% as singletons. Germline loops: CDR1 SNHLY, CDR2 FYNNEI. V was clipped by 8 bases and J by 4 bases; unmatched bases: 9. This CDR3 spans 16 amino acids. All enrollees were roughly 18 to 100 years old and from roughly 26 US areas. Researchers sorted participants into cohorts using their self-reported clinical history.

This clonotype was sampled from a man aged 18 to 29 with acute COVID-19. What was sequenced was PBMCs or T cells enriched from blood (not recorded which). The gene calls are TRBV2 and TRBJ2-2; 11 bases fit TRBD2. CDR3 in DNA: TGTGCCAGCGTAGCGGGAGGGGCCTTGGGCACCGGGGAGCTGTTTTTT. Translating gives CASVAGGALGTGELFF.